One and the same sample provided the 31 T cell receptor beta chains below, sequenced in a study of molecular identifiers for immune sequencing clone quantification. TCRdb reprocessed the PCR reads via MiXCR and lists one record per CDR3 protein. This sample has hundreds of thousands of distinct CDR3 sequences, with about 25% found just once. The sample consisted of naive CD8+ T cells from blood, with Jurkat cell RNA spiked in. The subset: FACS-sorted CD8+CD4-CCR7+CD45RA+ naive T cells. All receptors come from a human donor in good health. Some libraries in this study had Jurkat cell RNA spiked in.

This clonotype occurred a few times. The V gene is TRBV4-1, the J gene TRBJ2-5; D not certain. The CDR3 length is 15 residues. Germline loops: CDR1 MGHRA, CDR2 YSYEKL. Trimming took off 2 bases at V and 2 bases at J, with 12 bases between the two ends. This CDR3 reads CASSQYMGLQETQYF. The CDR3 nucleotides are TGCGCCAGCAGCCAATACATGGGATTACAAGAGACCCAGTACTTC.

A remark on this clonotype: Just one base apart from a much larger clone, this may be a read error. For the CDR3, the DNA is TGTGCCAGCAGCCGTAGGACAGATCGCTTGGACACCGTATATTTT. It specifies CASSRRTDRLDTVYF. This chain joins TRBV13 and TRBJ1-3; D may be TRBD1 (6 bases). Per germline, CDR1 PRHDT and CDR2 FYEKMQ (reference sequence). The CDR3 is made up of 15 amino acids. Drawing the rest from reference TRBV13 and TRBJ1-3, the complete variable domain is AAGVIQSPRHLIKEKRETATLKCYPIPRHDTVYWYQQGPGQDPQFLISFYEKMQSDKGSIPDRFSAQQFSDYHSELNMSSLELGDSALYFCASSRRTDRLDTVYFGEGSWLTVV.

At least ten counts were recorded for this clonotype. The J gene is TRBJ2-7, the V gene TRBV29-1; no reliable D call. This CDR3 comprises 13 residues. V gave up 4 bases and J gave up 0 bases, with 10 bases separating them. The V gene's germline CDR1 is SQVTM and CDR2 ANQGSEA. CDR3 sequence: CSVATTSSYEQYF. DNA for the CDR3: TGCAGCGTTGCAACTACAAGCTCCTACGAGCAGTACTTC.

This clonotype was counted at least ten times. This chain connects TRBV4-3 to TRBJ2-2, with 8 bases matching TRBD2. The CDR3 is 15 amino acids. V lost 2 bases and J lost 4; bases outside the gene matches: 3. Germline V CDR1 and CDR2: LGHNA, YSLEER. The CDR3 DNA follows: TGCGCCAGCAGCCAAATAGCGGGAAGCACCGGGGAGCTGTTTTTT. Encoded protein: CASSQIAGSTGELFF.

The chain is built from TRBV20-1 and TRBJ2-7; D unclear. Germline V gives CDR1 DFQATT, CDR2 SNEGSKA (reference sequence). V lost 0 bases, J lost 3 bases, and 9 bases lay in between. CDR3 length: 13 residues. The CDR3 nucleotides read TGCAGTGCTAGAGAAGGTATCGGCTACGAGCAGTACTTC. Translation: CSAREGIGYEQYF.

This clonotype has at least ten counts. The CDR3 sequence is CAISEEHTQYF. Written as DNA, the CDR3 is TGTGCCATCAGTGAGGAGCATACGCAGTATTTT. The chain combines TRBV10-3 with TRBJ2-3; no clear D. V was shortened by 2 bases and J by 7 bases, with 4 bases between the two germline ends. Per germline, CDR1 ENHRY and CDR2 SYGVKD. The CDR3 runs 11 residues.

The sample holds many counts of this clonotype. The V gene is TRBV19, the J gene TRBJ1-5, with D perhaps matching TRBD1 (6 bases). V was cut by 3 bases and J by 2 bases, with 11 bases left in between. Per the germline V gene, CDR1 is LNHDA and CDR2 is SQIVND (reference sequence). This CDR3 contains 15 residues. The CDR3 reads CASSMTGAGNQPQHF. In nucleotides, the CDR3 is TGTGCCAGTAGTATGACGGGGGCTGGCAATCAGCCCCAGCATTTT. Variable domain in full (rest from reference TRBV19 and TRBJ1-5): DGGITQSPKYLFRKEGQNVTLSCEQNLNHDAMYWYRQDPGQGLRLIYYSQIVNDFQKGDIAEGYSVSREKKESFPLTVTSAQKNPTAFYLCASSMTGAGNQPQHFGDGTRLSIL.

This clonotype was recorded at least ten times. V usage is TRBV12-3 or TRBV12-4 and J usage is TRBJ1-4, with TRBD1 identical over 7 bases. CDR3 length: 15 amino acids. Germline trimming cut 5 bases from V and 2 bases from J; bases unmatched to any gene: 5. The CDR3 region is CASSRTGDTNEKLFF. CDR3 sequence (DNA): TGTGCCAGCAGTCGCACAGGGGATACTAATGAAAAACTGTTTTTT.

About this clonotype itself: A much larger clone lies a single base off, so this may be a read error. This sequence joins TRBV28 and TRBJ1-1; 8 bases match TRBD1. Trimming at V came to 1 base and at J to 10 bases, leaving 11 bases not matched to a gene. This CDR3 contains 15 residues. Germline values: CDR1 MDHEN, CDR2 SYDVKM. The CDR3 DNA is TGTGCCAGCAGTTTATATTCAGGGGGCGTCGCTGCAGCTTTCTTT. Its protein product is CASSLYSGGVAAAFF.

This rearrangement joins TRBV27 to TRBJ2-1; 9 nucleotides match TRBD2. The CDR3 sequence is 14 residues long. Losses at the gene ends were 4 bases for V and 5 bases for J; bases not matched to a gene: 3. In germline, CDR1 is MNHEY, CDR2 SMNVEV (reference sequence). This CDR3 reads CASSSGTSNNEQFF. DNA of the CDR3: TGTGCCAGCAGTTCCGGGACTAGCAACAATGAGCAGTTCTTC.

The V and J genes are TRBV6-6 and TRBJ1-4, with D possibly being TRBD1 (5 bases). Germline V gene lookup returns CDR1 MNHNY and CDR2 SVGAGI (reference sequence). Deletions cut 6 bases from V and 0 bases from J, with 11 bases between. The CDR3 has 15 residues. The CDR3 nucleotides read TGTGCCAGCAGACCACAGGATACAACTAATGAAAAACTGTTTTTT. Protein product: CASRPQDTTNEKLFF.

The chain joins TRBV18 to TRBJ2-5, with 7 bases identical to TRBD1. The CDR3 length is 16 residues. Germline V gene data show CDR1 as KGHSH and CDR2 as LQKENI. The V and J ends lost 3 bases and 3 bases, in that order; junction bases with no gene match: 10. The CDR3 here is CASSPFRFGQEETQYF. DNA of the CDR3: TGTGCCAGCTCACCTTTTAGATTTGGACAGGAAGAGACCCAGTACTTC.

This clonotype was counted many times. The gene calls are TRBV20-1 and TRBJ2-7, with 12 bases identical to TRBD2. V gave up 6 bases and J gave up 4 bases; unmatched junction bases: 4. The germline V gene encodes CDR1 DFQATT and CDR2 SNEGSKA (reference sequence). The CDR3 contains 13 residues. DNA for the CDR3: TGCAGTGCCGAGACTAGCGGGAGTTACGAGCAGTACTTC. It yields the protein CSAETSGSYEQYF.

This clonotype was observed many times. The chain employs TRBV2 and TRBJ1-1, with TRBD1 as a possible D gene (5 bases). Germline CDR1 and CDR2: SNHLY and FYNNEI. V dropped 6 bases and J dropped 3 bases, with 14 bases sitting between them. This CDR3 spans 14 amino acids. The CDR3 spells CASRGLGRDTEAFF. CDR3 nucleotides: TGTGCCAGCAGGGGACTGGGTAGGGACACTGAAGCTTTCTTT. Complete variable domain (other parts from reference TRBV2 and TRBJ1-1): EPEVTQTPSHQVTQMGQEVILRCVPISNHLYFYWYRQILGQKVEFLVSFYNNEISEKSEIFDDQFSVERPDGSNFTLKIRSTKLEDSAMYFCASRGLGRDTEAFFGQGTRLTVV.

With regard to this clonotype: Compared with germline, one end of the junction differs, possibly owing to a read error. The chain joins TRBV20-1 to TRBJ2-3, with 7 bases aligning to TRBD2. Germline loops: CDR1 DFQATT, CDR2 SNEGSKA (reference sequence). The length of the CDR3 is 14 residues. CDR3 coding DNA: TGCACTGCTGCTATTGGGGGGGGGACAGATACGCAGTATTTT. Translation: CTAAIGGGTDTQYF.

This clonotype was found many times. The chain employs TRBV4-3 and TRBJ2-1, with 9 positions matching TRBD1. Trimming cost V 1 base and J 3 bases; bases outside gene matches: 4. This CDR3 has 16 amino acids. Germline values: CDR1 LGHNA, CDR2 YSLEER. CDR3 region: CASSQAGTGLYNEQFF. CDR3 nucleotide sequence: TGCGCCAGCAGCCAAGCCGGGACAGGGCTCTACAATGAGCAGTTCTTC.

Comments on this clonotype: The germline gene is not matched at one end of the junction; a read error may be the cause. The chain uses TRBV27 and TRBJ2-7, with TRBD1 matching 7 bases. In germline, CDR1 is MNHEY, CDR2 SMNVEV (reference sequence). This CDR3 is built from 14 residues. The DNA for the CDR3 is TGTACCAGCAGTTTATCGACAGCAGGGGGCGAGCAGTACTTC. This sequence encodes CTSSLSTAGGEQYF.

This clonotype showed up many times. CDR3 bases: TGTGCCAGCAGTTTGTCAGGGGCGATCGAATATAGCAATCAGCCCCAGCATTTT. It is translated as CASSLSGAIEYSNQPQHF. The J gene is TRBJ1-5, the V gene TRBV12-3 or TRBV12-4, with a tentative D call TRBD1 (6 bases). This CDR3 is 18 amino acids long. V shed 3 bases and J shed 0 bases, with 18 bases lying between them.

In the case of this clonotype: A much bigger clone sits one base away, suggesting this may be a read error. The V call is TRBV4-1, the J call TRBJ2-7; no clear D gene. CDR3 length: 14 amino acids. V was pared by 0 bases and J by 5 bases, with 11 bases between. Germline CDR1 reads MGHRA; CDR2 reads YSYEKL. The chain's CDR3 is CASSQDLVVHEQYF. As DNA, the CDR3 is TGCGCCAGCAGCCAAGATCTCGTGGTCCACGAGCAGTACTTC.

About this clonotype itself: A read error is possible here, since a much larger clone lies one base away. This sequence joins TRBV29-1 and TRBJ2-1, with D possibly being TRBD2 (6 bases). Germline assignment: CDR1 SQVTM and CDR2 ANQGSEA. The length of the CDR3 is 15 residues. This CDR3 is CSVEEGFVSYNERFF. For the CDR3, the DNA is TGCAGCGTTGAGGAGGGGTTTGTCTCCTACAATGAGCGGTTCTTC.

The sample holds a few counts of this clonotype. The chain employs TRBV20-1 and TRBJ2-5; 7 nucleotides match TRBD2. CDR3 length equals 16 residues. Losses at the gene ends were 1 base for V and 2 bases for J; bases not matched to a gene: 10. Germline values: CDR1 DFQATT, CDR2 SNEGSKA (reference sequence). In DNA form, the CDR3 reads TGCAGTGCTAGAGGCTTTGGGACTAAACCTCAAGAGACCCAGTACTTC. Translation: CSARGFGTKPQETQYF.

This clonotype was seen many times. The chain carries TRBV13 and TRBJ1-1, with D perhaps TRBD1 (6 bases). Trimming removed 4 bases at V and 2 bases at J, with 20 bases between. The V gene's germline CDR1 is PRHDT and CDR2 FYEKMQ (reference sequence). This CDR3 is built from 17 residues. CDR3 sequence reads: CASSWANRVSLNTEAFF. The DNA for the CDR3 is TGTGCCAGCAGCTGGGCCAACAGGGTTTCGTTAAACACTGAAGCTTTCTTT.

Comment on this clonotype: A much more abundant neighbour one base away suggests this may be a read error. CDR3 in amino acids: CASNLEGPGNEQYF. The CDR3 DNA sequence: TGTGCCAGCAACTTGGAGGGTCCCGGCAACGAGCAGTACTTC. The gene calls are TRBV5-3 and TRBJ2-7; D is possibly TRBD2 (6 bases). TRBV5-3 is sorted into the ORF group, with uncertain function. The CDR3 sequence is 14 residues long. V lost 8 bases and J 5 bases, leaving 20 bases between the germline ends.

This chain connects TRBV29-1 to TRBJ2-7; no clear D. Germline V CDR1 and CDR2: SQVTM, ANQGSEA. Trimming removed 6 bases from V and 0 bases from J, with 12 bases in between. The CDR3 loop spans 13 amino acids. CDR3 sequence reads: CSVVTRSSYEQYF. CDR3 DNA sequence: TGCAGCGTCGTGACGCGGAGCTCCTACGAGCAGTACTTC.

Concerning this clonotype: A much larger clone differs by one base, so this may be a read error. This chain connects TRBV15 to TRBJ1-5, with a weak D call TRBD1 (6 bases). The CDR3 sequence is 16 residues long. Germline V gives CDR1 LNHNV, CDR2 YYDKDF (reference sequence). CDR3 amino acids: CATSRGRGSGNQPRHF. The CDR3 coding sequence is TGTGCCACCAGCAGAGGTAGGGGGTCTGGCAATCAGCCCCGGCATTTT.

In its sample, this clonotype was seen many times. CDR3 nucleotide sequence: TGCGCCAGCAGCTCCACGACAAGCGGGATAGCCAAAAACATTCAGTACTTC. The encoded protein is CASSSTTSGIAKNIQYF. This rearrangement joins TRBV5-1 to TRBJ2-4, with 7 bases lining up with TRBD2. CDR3 length: 17 residues. Germline CDR1 reads SGHRS; CDR2 reads YFSETQ. With V trimmed by 3 bases and J by 0 bases, 9 bases remained unmatched.

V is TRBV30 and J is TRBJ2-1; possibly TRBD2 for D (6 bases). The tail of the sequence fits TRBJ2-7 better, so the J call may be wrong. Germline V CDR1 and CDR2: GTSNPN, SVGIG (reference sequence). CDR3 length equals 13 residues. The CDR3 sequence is CAWSADLSGEQYF. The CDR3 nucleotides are TGTGCCTGGAGTGCGGACTTGAGCGGGGAGCAGTACTTC.

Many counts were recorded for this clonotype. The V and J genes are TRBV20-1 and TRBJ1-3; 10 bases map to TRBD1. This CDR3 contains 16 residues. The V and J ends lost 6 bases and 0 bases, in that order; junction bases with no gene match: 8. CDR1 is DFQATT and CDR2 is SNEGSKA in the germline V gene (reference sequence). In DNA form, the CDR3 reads TGCAGTGCGAGGGACAGGGGACAGAGCTCTGGAAACACCATATATTTT. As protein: CSARDRGQSSGNTIYF.

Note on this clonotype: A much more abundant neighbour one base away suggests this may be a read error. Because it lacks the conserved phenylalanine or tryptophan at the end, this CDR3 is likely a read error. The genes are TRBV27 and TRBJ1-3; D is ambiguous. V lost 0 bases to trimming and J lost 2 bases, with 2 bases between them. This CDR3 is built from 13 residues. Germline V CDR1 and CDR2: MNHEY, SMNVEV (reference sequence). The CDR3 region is CASSLSAGNTIYL. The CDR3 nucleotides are TGTGCCAGCAGTTTATCGGCTGGAAACACCATATATCTT.

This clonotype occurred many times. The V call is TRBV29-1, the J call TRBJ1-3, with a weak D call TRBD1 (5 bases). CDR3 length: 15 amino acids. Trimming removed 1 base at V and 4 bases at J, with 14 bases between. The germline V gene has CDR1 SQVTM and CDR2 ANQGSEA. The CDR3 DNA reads TGCAGCGTTGAAGGGGGACCCTCGGGAGGAAACACCATATATTTT. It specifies CSVEGGPSGGNTIYF.

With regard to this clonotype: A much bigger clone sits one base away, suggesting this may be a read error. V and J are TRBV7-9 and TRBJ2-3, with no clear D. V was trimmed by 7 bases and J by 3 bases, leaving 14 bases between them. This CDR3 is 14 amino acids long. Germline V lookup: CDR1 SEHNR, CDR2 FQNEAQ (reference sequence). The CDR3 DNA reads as TGTGCCAGCAACGCGGCGTTAGGGACAGATACGCAGTATTTT. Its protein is CASNAALGTDTQYF.